This T cell receptor beta chain appears in the sequencing data of a study of metastatic and nonmetastatic thyroid tumors (dated by TCRdb to 2019 to 2021). Notes on the research overall: For patients with malignant and with benign thyroid disease, the researchers compared repertoires between peripheral blood samples and tumor or nodule tissue samples. General conclusions and limits of the study: In both blood and tumor samples, malignant tumors were reported to have significantly higher TCR beta diversity than benign nodules.

Concerning this clone itself: No antigen is known for it. No much larger clone exists at a distance of one base, and base qualities are not known.

No treatment had been received by any patient before thyroid surgery. Using T-cell receptor beta sequencing, the researchers looked back retrospectively at clinical samples from patients, gathered between about 2012 and 2019. Preparation of the library involved PCR. The instrument was an Illumina HiSeq 4000. The TCR beta-chain CDR3 region of each patient was profiled by high-throughput sequencing. Per the original workflow: The researchers built a classifier to tell apart papillary thyroid cancer patients with distant metastasis, based on CDR3 differences among clinicopathological groups. The Shannon index was used to measure repertoire diversity, and the Morisita-Horn index was used to measure how similar tumor and blood repertoires were. The raw public data were reprocessed by TCRdb itself: fastp quality trimming at Q25, MiXCR clonotype calling, in-frame beta chains only. TCRdb's processing, not the study's, gives the V and J calls here. This sample comprises about 48,000 clones, roughly a fifth of them detected only once. About 4% of the sample lies in the top ten.

V and J are truncated by 1 base and 10 bases respectively, leaving an intervening sequence of 13 bases. The germline V gene supplies CDR1 SGHVS and CDR2 FQNEAQ. From the cysteine up to the phenylalanine, the CDR3 has a length of 13 residues. Kept here is only the CDR3 DNA, which spans 39 bases and is read in frame from base 1. The chain is made from TRBV7-8 and TRBJ1-1; the D gene is perhaps TRBD1, from 6 matching bases. The TCR originated in a male donor with papillary thyroid cancer or a benign thyroid nodule (not recorded which). Some clones in this sample may be carry-over from other donors' samples. Sequencing used blood. The nucleotides are TGTGCCAGCAGCTTAGGGGCAGGGGTTAGAGCTTTCTTT. It is translated as CASSLGAGVRAFF.